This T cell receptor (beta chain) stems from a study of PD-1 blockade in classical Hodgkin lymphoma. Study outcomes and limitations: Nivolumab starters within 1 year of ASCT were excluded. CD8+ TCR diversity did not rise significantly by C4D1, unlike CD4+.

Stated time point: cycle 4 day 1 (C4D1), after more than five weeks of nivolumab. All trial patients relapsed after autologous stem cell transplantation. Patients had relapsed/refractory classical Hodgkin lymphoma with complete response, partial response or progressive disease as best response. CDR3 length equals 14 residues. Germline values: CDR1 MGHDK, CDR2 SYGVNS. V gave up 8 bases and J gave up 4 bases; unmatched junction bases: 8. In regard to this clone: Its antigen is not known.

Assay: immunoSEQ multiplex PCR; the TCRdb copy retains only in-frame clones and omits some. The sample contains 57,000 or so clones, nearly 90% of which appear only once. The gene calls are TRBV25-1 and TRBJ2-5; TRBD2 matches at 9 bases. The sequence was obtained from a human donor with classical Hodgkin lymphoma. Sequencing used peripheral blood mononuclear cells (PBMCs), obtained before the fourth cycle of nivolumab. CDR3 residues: CASRFAGGRETQYF. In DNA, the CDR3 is TGTGCCAGCCGATTTGCGGGGGGGAGAGAGACCCAGTACTTC.